This T cell receptor (beta chain) was observed in a study of T-cell reconstitution after alpha-beta-depleted transplantation in children. Trimming removed 2 bases from V and 3 bases from J, with 10 bases in between. This CDR3 contains 14 residues. CDR1 and CDR2 from the germline V gene are MGHDK and SYGVNS. Molecular barcoding with unique molecular identifiers was used for the TCRbeta library. One entry per CDR3 protein, called by TCRdb with MiXCR from the PCR reads. This repertoire shows about 540,000 distinct CDR3 sequences, around 16% found once; its top ten account for less than 4%. This clonotype qualifies as medium-sized.

Sequenced here: PBMCs from the stem cell graft donor, sampled from the stem cell graft. J is TRBJ1-2 and V is TRBV25-1; D is ambiguous. The clonotype comes from a human donor who donated a stem cell graft to a child with acute lymphoblastic leukemia. This CDR3 reads CASSEGQRDYGYTF. The CDR3 coding sequence is TGTGCCAGCAGTGAAGGGCAGAGGGACTATGGCTACACCTTC.